These T cell receptor beta chains were read from a single sample in a study of tumor-infiltrating lymphocytes in primary liver carcinoma. MiXCR, run by TCRdb on the multiplex PCR reads, gives a single entry per CDR3 protein. The sample lists some 190,000 distinct CDR3 sequences; roughly 60% were seen once. What was sequenced was peripheral blood. These receptors were obtained from a man aged 35-49 years with primary liver carcinoma and hepatitis B virus infection. Both conserved end residues are part of each CDR3. D genes are given only for firm matches. Some rows mark clone size as missing; the rest say once, few, many or name a class of expanded clone.

CDR3aa	CDR3nt	len	abundance	v_gene	j_gene	d_gene
CASSLIPGLAGVEQFF	TGTGCCAGCAGCTTAATTCCGGGACTAGCGGGAGTTGAGCAGTTCTTC	16	NA	TRBV5-6	TRBJ2-1	TRBD2
CASRLADNEQFF	TGTGCCAGCAGGCTGGCCGATAATGAGCAGTTCTTC	12	NA	TRBV28	TRBJ2-1	NA
CAISESRQTQGSGANVLTF	TGTGCCATCAGTGAGTCCAGACAGACCCAAGGGTCTGGGGCCAACGTCCTGACTTTC	19	NA	TRBV10-3	TRBJ2-6	NA
CSVPGTASYEQYF	TGCAGCGTCCCCGGGACAGCGTCCTACGAGCAGTACTTC	13	many	TRBV29-1	TRBJ2-7	TRBD1
CAISEQTTGRNEQFF	TGTGCCATCAGTGAGCAAACGACAGGGCGCAATGAGCAGTTCTTC	15	few	TRBV10-3	TRBJ2-1	TRBD1
CASSLVRGGTYEQYF	TGTGCCAGCAGCTTAGTTCGCGGCGGTACCTACGAGCAGTACTTC	15	many	TRBV11-2	TRBJ2-7	NA
CGSSQETNTGELFF	TGTGGCAGCAGCCAAGAAACGAACACCGGGGAGCTGTTTTTT	14	NA	TRBV4-2	TRBJ2-2	NA
CASSQAGQDRHNEQFF	TGTGCCAGCAGCCAAGCTGGCCAGGACCGCCACAATGAGCAGTTCTTC	16	many	TRBV14	TRBJ2-1	NA
CSVEGGPDTGEPFF	TGCAGCGTTGAAGGGGGGCCGGACACCGGGGAGCCGTTTTTT	14	few	TRBV29-1	TRBJ2-2	NA
CASSDKFGETQYF	TGTGCCAGCAGTGACAAGTTTGGGGAGACCCAGTACTTC	13	once	TRBV6-1	TRBJ2-5	NA
CASRQHREGSSLHF	TGTGCCAGCAGACAACACAGGGAGGGCTCATCCCTCCACTTT	14	NA	TRBV6-5	TRBJ1-6	NA
CASSPRTGRGGELFF	TGTGCCAGCAGTCCCCGGACAGGGAGGGGCGGGGAGCTGTTTTTT	15	NA	TRBV12-3/TRBV12-4	TRBJ2-2	NA
CASSQDLASGSSYNEQFF	TGTGCCAGCAGCCAAGATTTGGCTAGCGGGAGCTCCTACAATGAGCAGTTCTTC	18	NA	TRBV4-2	TRBJ2-1	TRBD2
CASGLGDRGRGEQYF	TGTGCCAGCGGACTCGGGGATAGGGGGAGAGGTGAGCAGTACTTC	15	NA	TRBV11-2	TRBJ2-7	NA
CASSPTGLARDEQYF	TGTGCCAGCAGCCCAACCGGACTAGCACGAGACGAGCAGTACTTC	15	few	TRBV7-9	TRBJ2-7	TRBD2
CASSSYATHLAGANVLTF	TGTGCCAGCAGCTCTTACGCCACCCACCTTGCTGGGGCCAACGTCCTGACTTTC	18	few	TRBV7-9	TRBJ2-6	NA
CSAPLRGSNTGELFF	TGCAGCGCCCCTTTGCGGGGGTCGAACACCGGGGAGCTGTTTTTT	15	NA	TRBV29-1	TRBJ2-2	TRBD2
CASSYSAGLSGEQYF	TGTGCCAGCAGTTACTCGGCGGGTCTATCGGGGGAGCAGTACTTC	15	NA	TRBV6-2/TRBV6-3	TRBJ2-7	NA
CSVEGPLAGREETQYF	TGCAGCGTTGAAGGCCCCCTAGCGGGCCGAGAGGAGACCCAGTACTTC	16	few	TRBV29-1	TRBJ2-5	TRBD2
CASSSSGRADTQYF	TGCGCCAGCAGCTCTAGCGGGAGGGCAGATACGCAGTATTTT	14	few	TRBV5-1	TRBJ2-3	TRBD2
CASSQETEDPYEQYF	TGCGCCAGCAGCCAAGAAACGGAGGACCCCTACGAGCAGTACTTC	15	NA	TRBV4-1	TRBJ2-7	NA
CASSLVRSQETQYF	TGTGCCAGCAGCTTAGTGCGATCACAAGAGACCCAGTACTTC	14	NA	TRBV11-2	TRBJ2-5	NA
CSVGRQGPYEQYF	TGCAGCGTAGGCAGACAGGGACCCTACGAGCAGTACTTC	13	NA	TRBV29-1	TRBJ2-7	TRBD1
CASRSWTDTQYF	TGTGCCAGTAGGAGTTGGACAGATACGCAGTATTTT	12	NA	TRBV19	TRBJ2-3	NA
CASRPGQHPYEQYF	TGTGCCAGCAGACCAGGACAGCATCCCTACGAGCAGTACTTC	14	NA	TRBV6-5	TRBJ2-7	NA
CASSDRLAGYNEQFF	TGTGCCAGCAGCGATCGACTAGCGGGGTACAATGAGCAGTTCTTC	15	many	TRBV5-4	TRBJ2-1	TRBD2
CASSIPRDMGTDTQYF	TGTGCCAGCAGCATACCCCGGGACATGGGCACAGATACGCAGTATTTT	16	many	TRBV11-2	TRBJ2-3	NA
CSGDRDWGEQFF	TGCAGCGGTGACCGGGACTGGGGAGAGCAGTTCTTC	12	NA	TRBV29-1	TRBJ2-1	NA